This TCR beta chain was retrieved from a study of T cell changes during pregnancy in multiple sclerosis. The CDR3 is 18 residues long. Germline assignment: CDR1 SNHLY and CDR2 FYNNEI. V was pared by 6 bases and J by 4 bases, with 19 bases of the junction left unmatched. In this sample, this clone turned up once. Some clones are missing from TCRdb's copy, which holds only in-frame ones; the method was immunoSEQ multiplex PCR. This sample yields about 13,000 clones, of which roughly 90% are seen a single time; approximately 12% belongs to the top ten. This sequence joins TRBV2 and TRBJ1-2; 8 bases are a match to TRBD1. The sample here was CD8+ T cells from peripheral blood mononuclear cells, taken after pregnancy. This receptor was identified in a female donor in good health, enrolled as a control in a pregnancy study. The CDR3 DNA reads as TGTGCCAGCAGACACCCGAACCGGGACAGGCCCCCTACCTATGGCTACACCTTC. Translated, it gives CASRHPNRDRPPTYGYTF.